A single sample gave rise to the 6 T cell receptor beta chains below, sequenced in a study of T cell responses to AZD1222 COVID-19 vaccine. TCRdb keeps only in-frame clones here, not all; method: immunoSEQ multiplex PCR. The table has 150,000 or so clones, about 90% seen once. The sample in question was peripheral blood, obtained on day 0 of MenACWY control vaccination. The receptors stem from an adult in good health.

V usage is TRBV28 and J usage is TRBJ2-1, with 9 bases lining up with TRBD1. J was trimmed by 6 bases and V by 4 bases; bases with no gene match: 7. Germline CDR1 and CDR2: MDHEN and SYDVKM. The length of the CDR3 is 15 residues. The CDR3 bases are TGTGCCAGCAGTTCCTCCGGGACAGGGACCAATGAGCAGTTCTTC. It encodes CASSSSGTGTNEQFF.

The chain is built from TRBV7-8 and TRBJ1-1, with TRBD1 matching over 7 bases. The length of the CDR3 is 14 residues. Germline lookup yields CDR1 SGHVS and CDR2 FQNEAQ. Trimming cost V 5 bases and J 5 bases; bases outside gene matches: 8. Here the CDR3 reads CASSPRQGETEAFF. CDR3 in DNA: TGTGCCAGCAGCCCCCGACAGGGTGAAACTGAAGCTTTCTTT.

V is TRBV30 and J is TRBJ1-2, with 8 positions matching TRBD1. The J segment lost 9 bases and the V segment lost 2 bases, leaving 14 bases of the junction unmatched. CDR1 is GTSNPN and CDR2 is SVGIG in the germline V gene (reference sequence). This CDR3 contains 15 residues. The CDR3 coding sequence is TGTGCCTGGAGTACCCCGGACAGGGAGCGGGGAAGCTACACCTTC. Protein sequence: CAWSTPDRERGSYTF.

J is TRBJ1-5 and V is TRBV19, with D hard to call. Germline-derived CDR1 and CDR2 are LNHDA and SQIVND (reference sequence). Trimming left V 8 bases short and J 3 bases short, with 8 bases between. The CDR3 covers 12 residues. The chain's CDR3 is CASRPPNQPQHF. Here the CDR3 DNA reads TGTGCCAGTCGTCCCCCCAATCAGCCCCAGCATTTT. The full variable domain, in which reference TRBV19 and TRBJ1-5 provide the parts outside the CDR3, is DGGITQSPKYLFRKEGQNVTLSCEQNLNHDAMYWYRQDPGQGLRLIYYSQIVNDFQKGDIAEGYSVSREKKESFPLTVTSAQKNPTAFYLCASRPPNQPQHFGDGTRLSIL.

The chain combines TRBV5-1 with TRBJ1-2; TRBD1 matches at 7 bases. CDR3 length equals 14 residues. The V gene's germline CDR1 is SGHRS and CDR2 YFSETQ. With V trimmed by 4 bases and J by 4 bases, 7 bases remained unmatched. In DNA, the CDR3 is TGCGCCAGCAGCACCACCGGGACAGCCTATGGCTACACCTTC. Protein sequence: CASSTTGTAYGYTF. Supplemented by reference TRBV5-1 and TRBJ1-2, the full variable domain reads KAGVTQTPRYLIKTRGQQVTLSCSPISGHRSVSWYQQTPGQGLQFLFEYFSETQRNKGNFPGRFSGRQFSNSRSEMNVSTLELGDSALYLCASSTTGTAYGYTFGSGTRLTVV.

The chain uses TRBV18 and TRBJ1-2, with TRBD1 identical over 9 bases. The CDR3 runs 16 residues. The V and J ends lost 5 bases and 8 bases, in that order; junction bases with no gene match: 15. Per germline, CDR1 KGHSH and CDR2 LQKENI. The CDR3, as DNA: TGTGCCAGCTCATTAGGACCTACAGGGGGCGAAGACGGCTACACCTTC. It specifies CASSLGPTGGEDGYTF.